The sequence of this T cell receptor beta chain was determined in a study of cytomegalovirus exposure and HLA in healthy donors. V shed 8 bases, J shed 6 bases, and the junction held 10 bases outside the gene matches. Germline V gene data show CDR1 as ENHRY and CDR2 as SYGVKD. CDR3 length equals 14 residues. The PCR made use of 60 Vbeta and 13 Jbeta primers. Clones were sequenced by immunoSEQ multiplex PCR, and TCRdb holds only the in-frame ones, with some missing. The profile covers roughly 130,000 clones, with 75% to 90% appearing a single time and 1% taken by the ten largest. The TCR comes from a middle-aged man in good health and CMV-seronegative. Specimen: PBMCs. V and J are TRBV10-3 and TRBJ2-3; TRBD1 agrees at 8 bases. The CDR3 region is CAISNRGAQDTQYF. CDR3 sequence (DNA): TGTGCCATCTCAAACAGGGGGGCTCAGGATACGCAGTATTTT.